This TCR beta chain stems from a study of cytomegalovirus exposure and HLA in healthy donors. Study-wide findings and caveats: As confirmed in vitro, a few CMV-associated chains were specific for CMV antigens. Subsequent analysis revealed that first-cohort TCR clusters tended to co-occur in the roughly 120 validation repertoires. Most TCR sequences were uncommon, yet certain public TCRs appeared in many donors.

Trimming took off 3 bases at V and 10 bases at J, with 10 bases between the two ends. The CDR3 sequence is 12 residues long. Germline V gene data show CDR1 as MNHNS and CDR2 as SASEGT. Using immunoSEQ multiplex PCR, the repertoire was profiled, and TCRdb retains in-frame clones only, with some absent. This sample has about 150,000 clones, with around 90% found just once. Of note for this clone: The target antigen is unknown.

The donors were members of the validation cohort, which comprised 120 subjects and was separate from the first cohort of several hundred subjects. The sequence came from a man aged 18 to 30 in good health and CMV-seronegative. The J gene is TRBJ2-1, the V gene TRBV6-1; no clear D. Sequencing input: PBMCs. The CDR3 spells CASSDEFLEQFF. The CDR3 DNA is TGTGCCAGCAGTGACGAGTTCCTAGAGCAGTTCTTC.